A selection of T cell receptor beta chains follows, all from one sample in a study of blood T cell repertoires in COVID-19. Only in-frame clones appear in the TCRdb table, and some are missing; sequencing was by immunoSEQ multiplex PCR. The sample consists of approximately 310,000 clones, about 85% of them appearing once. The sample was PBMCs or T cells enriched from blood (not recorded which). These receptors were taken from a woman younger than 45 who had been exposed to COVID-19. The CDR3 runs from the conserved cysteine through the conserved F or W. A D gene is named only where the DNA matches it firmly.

cdr3_aa: CASSRQGLGNQPQHF
cdr3_nt: TGTGCCAGCAGCCGACAGGGTTTGGGCAATCAGCCCCAGCATTTT
v_call: TRBV5-6
d_call: TRBD1
j_call: TRBJ1-5

cdr3_aa: CASSSHQRQGTDTQYF
cdr3_nt: TGTGCCAGCAGTTCCCATCAACGACAGGGCACAGATACGCAGTATTTT
v_call: TRBV28
d_call: -
j_call: TRBJ2-3

cdr3_aa: CASGAGTGPTEAFF
cdr3_nt: TGTGCCAGCGGAGCCGGGACAGGGCCCACTGAAGCTTTCTTT
v_call: TRBV6-5
d_call: TRBD1
j_call: TRBJ1-1

cdr3_aa: CASSLSTGVTYEQYF
cdr3_nt: TGTGCCAGCAGTTTATCGACAGGGGTTACCTACGAGCAGTACTTC
v_call: TRBV27
d_call: TRBD1
j_call: TRBJ2-7

cdr3_aa: CASSLLPGQGSHQPQHF
cdr3_nt: TGTGCCAGCAGTTTACTTCCGGGACAGGGGTCCCATCAGCCCCAGCATTTT
v_call: TRBV28
d_call: TRBD1
j_call: TRBJ1-5

cdr3_aa: CASSFSSGAPTDTQYF
cdr3_nt: TGTGCCAGCAGCTTTTCCAGCGGGGCCCCCACAGATACGCAGTATTTT
v_call: TRBV5-4
d_call: TRBD2
j_call: TRBJ2-3

cdr3_aa: CASSFREGLAAGANVLTF
cdr3_nt: TGTGCCAGCAGTTTTCGTGAAGGACTAGCGGCTGGGGCCAACGTCCTGACTTTC
v_call: TRBV28
d_call: TRBD2
j_call: TRBJ2-6

cdr3_aa: CASSLEPRGDTQYF
cdr3_nt: TGTGCCAGCAGCTTGGAACCCAGGGGAGATACGCAGTATTTT
v_call: TRBV5-4
d_call: -
j_call: TRBJ2-3

cdr3_aa: CASSVQAGAITGELFF
cdr3_nt: TGTGCCAGCAGCGTACAAGCGGGAGCCATCACCGGGGAGCTGTTTTTT
v_call: TRBV9
d_call: TRBD2
j_call: TRBJ2-2

cdr3_aa: CAWSVLAGVTDTQYF
cdr3_nt: TGTGCCTGGAGTGTCCTAGCGGGGGTCACAGATACGCAGTATTTT
v_call: TRBV30
d_call: TRBD2
j_call: TRBJ2-3

cdr3_aa: CASSTGQTYNSPLHF
cdr3_nt: TGTGCCAGCAGCACGGGACAGACGTATAATTCACCCCTCCACTTT
v_call: TRBV2
d_call: TRBD1
j_call: TRBJ1-6

cdr3_aa: CAIRMGPSGGTDTQYF
cdr3_nt: TGTGCCATCAGGATGGGCCCCAGTGGCGGCACAGATACGCAGTATTTT
v_call: TRBV10-3
d_call: -
j_call: TRBJ2-3

cdr3_aa: CASTFGTGSYEQYF
cdr3_nt: TGTGCCAGCACCTTCGGGACAGGGTCCTACGAGCAGTACTTC
v_call: TRBV5-6
d_call: TRBD1
j_call: TRBJ2-7

cdr3_aa: CASSLATGGAEAFF
cdr3_nt: TGTGCCAGCAGCTTGGCAACGGGTGGCGCTGAAGCTTTCTTT
v_call: TRBV5-5
d_call: -
j_call: TRBJ1-1

cdr3_aa: CASSADIGNTIYF
cdr3_nt: TGTGCCAGCAGCGCAGACATTGGAAACACCATATATTTT
v_call: TRBV6-5
d_call: -
j_call: TRBJ1-3

cdr3_aa: CASSIQGSGTVTQYF
cdr3_nt: TGTGCCAGCAGCATACAGGGGTCCGGCACAGTTACGCAGTATTTT
v_call: TRBV11-1
d_call: TRBD1
j_call: TRBJ2-3

cdr3_aa: CASSRGTSGGLGETQYF
cdr3_nt: TGTGCCAGCAGCCGAGGGACTAGCGGGGGACTCGGAGAGACCCAGTACTTC
v_call: TRBV9
d_call: TRBD2
j_call: TRBJ2-5

cdr3_aa: CASSGGGETQYF
cdr3_nt: TGTGCCAGCAGTGGGGGGGGAGAGACCCAGTACTTC
v_call: TRBV12-3/TRBV12-4
d_call: TRBD2
j_call: TRBJ2-5

cdr3_aa: CASSQDLGTGGLANYGYTF
cdr3_nt: TGCGCCAGCAGCCAAGATTTGGGGACAGGGGGATTAGCTAACTATGGCTACACCTTC
v_call: TRBV4-3
d_call: TRBD1
j_call: TRBJ1-2